These 30 T cell receptor beta chains share one sample of origin, sequenced in a study of shared clonotypes between healthy human individuals (dated by TCRdb to about 2020). Library creation used the immunoSEQ multiplex PCR assay. Not all clones reach the TCRdb copy of this immuneACCESS table, which keeps in-frame sequences only. Checked studies attribute under half of the gap to unresolved V genes and leave the rest unexplained. Across this sample there are a few million clones, with 85% to 95% seen only once. 0.3% to 0.4% of the sample lies in the top ten. Material: naive CD4+ T cells from PBMCs. Per the publication, the cell subset or site label means: CD45RA+ positively selected. Every receptor here comes from a man between 18 and 35 years old in good health. Some clones in this sample may be carry-over from other donors' samples.

The chain carries TRBV28 and TRBJ1-5; D gene unclear. Per the germline V gene, CDR1 is MDHEN and CDR2 is SYDVKM. The CDR3 consists of 13 residues. V was trimmed by 4 bases and J by 6 bases, leaving 10 bases between them. The CDR3 nucleotides are TGTGCCAGCAGTTCCCAGGTTATTCAGCCCCAGCATTTT. This encodes CASSSQVIQPQHF.

This chain connects TRBV4-3 to TRBJ1-4, with no clear D. The CDR3 is made up of 18 amino acids. Germline values: CDR1 LGHNA, CDR2 YSLEER. Trimming removed 1 base from V and 0 bases from J, with 15 bases in between. CDR3 sequence reads: CASSQASSPAATNEKLFF. CDR3 bases: TGCGCCAGCAGCCAAGCCTCAAGTCCGGCGGCAACTAATGAAAAACTGTTTTTT.

The chain employs TRBV29-1 and TRBJ2-5; 7 bases line up with TRBD1. J was trimmed by 2 bases and V by 6 bases; bases with no gene match: 9. Germline-derived CDR1 and CDR2 are SQVTM and ANQGSEA. CDR3 length: 14 amino acids. This chain's CDR3 is CSVHRDRVQETQYF. The CDR3 DNA sequence: TGCAGCGTCCATAGAGACAGGGTACAAGAGACCCAGTACTTC.

A single count supports this clone. This chain joins TRBV11-2 and TRBJ2-1; D is unresolved. V dropped 3 bases and J dropped 2 bases, with 8 bases sitting between them. This CDR3 region has 14 residues. Germline V gives CDR1 SGHAT, CDR2 FQNNGV. The CDR3 nucleotides read TGTGCCAGCAGCTTGAACCTACCCTACAATGAGCAGTTCTTC. Its translation is CASSLNLPYNEQFF.

This chain uses TRBV7-9 with TRBJ2-1; 10 positions agree with TRBD2. The CDR3 extends over 15 amino acids. The germline CDR1 and CDR2 sequences are SEHNR and FQNEAQ (reference sequence). V lost 5 bases and J lost 3; bases outside the gene matches: 4. CDR3 in DNA: TGTGCCAGCAGCCCTCCTAGCGGGGGCTACAATGAGCAGTTCTTC. As protein: CASSPPSGGYNEQFF.

This clone was recorded once. The chain couples TRBV19 to TRBJ2-6; a weak D match, TRBD1 (6 bases). The CDR3 runs to 15 residues. Germline values: CDR1 LNHDA, CDR2 SQIVND (reference sequence). V dropped 5 bases and J dropped 2 bases, with 10 bases sitting between them. DNA of the CDR3: TGTGCCAGTAGTTCAGGGGCCGCTGGGGCCAACGTCCTGACTTTC. Amino acid sequence: CASSSGAAGANVLTF.

The rearrangement joins TRBV19 to TRBJ2-3; 9 bases are shared with TRBD2. V was pared by 9 bases and J by 4 bases, with 11 bases of the junction left unmatched. Per germline, CDR1 LNHDA and CDR2 SQIVND (reference sequence). The CDR3 is 15 amino acids. This CDR3 reads CASTISGRGADTQYF. Written as DNA, the CDR3 is TGTGCCAGCACAATTAGCGGGAGAGGGGCAGATACGCAGTATTTT.

The chain uses TRBV6-5 and TRBJ1-3, with D uncertain. CDR3 length: 14 amino acids. CDR1 is MNHEY and CDR2 is SVGAGI in the germline V gene. Trimming took 6 bases from V and 0 from J, leaving 9 bases between them. CDR3 loop: CASSAYGSGNTIYF. The CDR3 DNA reads TGTGCCAGCAGCGCATATGGCTCTGGAAACACCATATATTTT.

About this clone: Other DNA sequences within the sample encode an identical CDR3. The chain employs TRBV5-1 and TRBJ2-7; 9 bases map to TRBD1. This CDR3 has 16 residues. Germline CDR1 SGHRS, CDR2 YFSETQ. V lost 0 bases and J lost 1; bases outside the gene matches: 5. CDR3 bases: TGCGCCAGCAGCTTGGCCACAGGGGGCGCATCCTACGAGCAGTACTTC. Translating it yields CASSLATGGASYEQYF.

This rearrangement joins TRBV29-1 to TRBJ2-1; a possible D gene is TRBD2 (5 bases). Between the trimmed V and J ends, which lost 6 bases and 10 bases, there was a span of 10 bases. Germline V CDR1 and CDR2: SQVTM, ANQGSEA. This CDR3 has 10 residues. CDR3 in amino acids: CSVSGDEQFF. In nucleotides, the CDR3 is TGCAGCGTGAGCGGTGACGAGCAGTTCTTC.

The chain links TRBV29-1 to TRBJ1-2; 8 nucleotides match TRBD1. J was trimmed by 2 bases and V by 6 bases; bases with no gene match: 2. Per germline, CDR1 SQVTM and CDR2 ANQGSEA. The CDR3 spans 12 residues. The CDR3 is CSVRDRNYGYTF. The CDR3 coding sequence is TGCAGCGTCCGGGACAGGAACTATGGCTACACCTTC.

This chain joins TRBV19 and TRBJ1-2; D is possibly TRBD1 (5 bases). Trimming took 9 bases from V and 6 from J, leaving 20 bases between them. There are 14 residues in the CDR3. Germline assignment: CDR1 LNHDA and CDR2 SQIVND (reference sequence). CDR3 amino acids: CASSLGPGFHGYTF. CDR3 sequence (DNA): TGTGCCAGCAGTCTGGGGCCCGGGTTTCATGGCTACACCTTC.

This clone was picked up one time. This sample also contains other DNA sequences that code for the same CDR3. CDR3 loop: CASSFGLADQETQYF. The DNA for the CDR3 is TGCGCCAGCAGCTTTGGACTAGCAGACCAAGAGACCCAGTACTTC. The chain recombines TRBV5-1 with TRBJ2-5; 8 bases map to TRBD2. CDR3 length equals 15 residues. V dropped 2 bases and J dropped 0; count of bases not matched to a gene: 3. Germline V gives CDR1 SGHRS, CDR2 YFSETQ.

A note on this clone: The sample carries other DNA sequences with the same CDR3. This sequence joins TRBV6-5 and TRBJ2-1, with a weak D call TRBD1 (6 bases). Germline assignment: CDR1 MNHEY and CDR2 SVGAGI. The germline V and J ends were trimmed by 5 bases and 10 bases, with 9 bases remaining between them. This CDR3 spans 11 amino acids. Here the CDR3 reads CASSQGGEQFF. The DNA for the CDR3 is TGTGCCAGCAGTCAAGGGGGAGAGCAGTTCTTC.

V gene TRBV27 combines with J gene TRBJ2-1; 11 nucleotides line up with TRBD2. Germline values: CDR1 MNHEY, CDR2 SMNVEV (reference sequence). The ends lost 6 bases at V and 1 base at J; junction bases unmatched: 5. The CDR3 consists of 16 residues. The DNA of the CDR3 is TGTGCCAGCAGCATGTTAGCGGGAGGGTCCTACAATGAGCAGTTCTTC. Translation: CASSMLAGGSYNEQFF.

As regards this clone: Distinct nucleotide sequences in the sample also encode this CDR3. The chain carries TRBV4-2 and TRBJ2-5; the D is unclear. The CDR3 extends over 12 amino acids. CDR1 and CDR2 (germline): LGHNA, YNFKEQ. V was cut by 0 bases and J by 5 bases, with 4 bases left in between. The CDR3 reads CASSQDRETQYF. CDR3 in DNA: TGTGCCAGCAGCCAAGATCGCGAGACCCAGTACTTC.

As to this clone: The same CDR3 also results from other DNA sequences found in this sample. The chain carries TRBV18 and TRBJ1-4; D is undetermined. Germline CDR1 is KGHSH and CDR2 is LQKENI. The CDR3 contains 13 residues. The V and J ends lost 3 bases and 8 bases respectively, with 10 bases between them. The CDR3 bases are TGTGCCAGCTCACCTCCGGGATCCGAAAAACTGTTTTTT. Amino acids: CASSPPGSEKLFF.

The CDR3 region has the DNA TGTGCCAGCAGCTCCGGACAGCATCAGCCCCAGCATTTT. Its translation: CASSSGQHQPQHF. The chain couples TRBV7-8 to TRBJ1-5, with D perhaps matching TRBD1 (6 bases). Trimming removed 4 bases from V and 5 bases from J, with 9 bases in between. Germline assignment: CDR1 SGHVS and CDR2 FQNEAQ. The CDR3 length is 13 residues.

Only one count was recorded for this clone. This chain links TRBV6-1 with TRBJ1-1; D gene ambiguous. V was trimmed by 0 bases and J by 3 bases, leaving 14 bases between them. The CDR3 consists of 16 residues. Germline V lookup: CDR1 MNHNS, CDR2 SASEGT. DNA for the CDR3: TGTGCCAGCAGTGAAGCGCTTCGTGGCAGAGACACTGAAGCTTTCTTT. Its protein product is CASSEALRGRDTEAFF.

The chain joins TRBV18 to TRBJ1-2, with a weak D call TRBD1 (6 bases). Deletions cut 2 bases from V and 6 bases from J, with 16 bases between. The CDR3 spans 15 residues. Germline CDR1 is KGHSH and CDR2 is LQKENI. CDR3 nucleotides: TGTGCCAGCTCACCAGTCCAGGGGCTACCGGATGGCTACACCTTC. Its translation: CASSPVQGLPDGYTF. Full variable domain (missing parts from reference TRBV18 and TRBJ1-2): NAGVMQNPRHLVRRRGQEARLRCSPMKGHSHVYWYRQLPEEGLKFMVYLQKENIIDESGMPKERFSAEFPKEGPSILRIQQVVRGDSAAYFCASSPVQGLPDGYTFGSGTRLTVV.

Remarks on this clone: Other DNA sequences in this sample translate to the same CDR3. The CDR3 nucleotides are TGCGCCAGCAGCCCGGGTCCTACGGGGGAGACCCAGTACTTC. Translated: CASSPGPTGETQYF. This chain joins TRBV5-1 and TRBJ2-5; TRBD2 is a possible D gene (5 bases). The ends were cut back, 4 bases at V and 5 bases at J, with 15 bases in the middle. The germline CDR1 and CDR2 sequences are SGHRS and YFSETQ. There are 14 residues in the CDR3.

The chain combines TRBV6-1 with TRBJ2-1; D uncertain. This CDR3 has 14 residues. Germline CDR1 MNHNS, CDR2 SASEGT. V was trimmed by 7 bases and J by 4 bases, leaving 14 bases between them. CDR3 nucleotide sequence: TGTGCCAGCACCCCCGCGAGTGTATACAATGAGCAGTTCTTC. Translated: CASTPASVYNEQFF.

A remark on this clone: One end of the junction varies from germline; a read error may be responsible. The V and J genes are TRBV30 and TRBJ1-1; D may be TRBD1 (5 bases). In germline, CDR1 is GTSNPN, CDR2 SVGIG (reference sequence). The CDR3 consists of 10 residues. The CDR3 sequence is CAWDKTGADF. CDR3 nucleotide sequence: TGTGCCTGGGACAAGACTGGGGCAGACTTT.

This clone showed up just once. The rearrangement uses TRBV28 and TRBJ2-7, with 11 positions matching TRBD2. This CDR3 is 14 amino acids long. J was trimmed by 5 bases and V by 6 bases; bases with no gene match: 6. Germline loops: CDR1 MDHEN, CDR2 SYDVKM. CDR3: CASSFLAGGNEQYF. In DNA, the CDR3 is TGTGCCAGCAGCTTCCTAGCGGGAGGTAACGAGCAGTACTTC.

The sample holds one count of this clone. The sample contains more than one DNA sequence encoding this CDR3. This chain joins TRBV18 and TRBJ1-2; D call uncertain. Trimming stripped 4 bases from V and 0 bases from J, with 3 bases between. This CDR3 is 12 amino acids long. CDR1 KGHSH and CDR2 LQKENI come from the germline V gene. The CDR3 loop is CASSLPNYGYTF. The CDR3 bases are TGTGCCAGCTCACTACCTAACTATGGCTACACCTTC.

The chain is built from TRBV15 and TRBJ2-1, with D maybe TRBD1 (5 bases). Per the germline V gene, CDR1 is LNHNV and CDR2 is YYDKDF (reference sequence). The germline V and J ends were trimmed by 4 bases and 0 bases, with 16 bases remaining between them. The CDR3 contains 17 residues. Written as DNA, the CDR3 is TGTGCCACCAGCATCACTTTAGGGGTAAGCTCCTACAATGAGCAGTTCTTC. It codes for CATSITLGVSSYNEQFF.

This rearrangement joins TRBV23-1 to TRBJ2-7; D gene unclear. TRBV23-1 is an ORF for which the function is uncertain. The ends were cut back, 7 bases at V and 4 bases at J, with 11 bases in the middle. The CDR3 has 12 amino acids. This CDR3 reads CASKAWRYEQYF. DNA for the CDR3: TGCGCCAGCAAGGCTTGGCGGTACGAGCAGTACTTC.

This chain links TRBV27 with TRBJ2-2; maybe TRBD2 (6 bases). Germline CDR1 reads MNHEY; CDR2 reads SMNVEV (reference sequence). Trimming pared 6 bases from V and 5 bases from J, leaving 22 bases between. The CDR3 spans 17 residues. The CDR3 sequence is CASSPGRLLGGTGELFF. Written as DNA, the CDR3 is TGTGCCAGCAGCCCCGGACGGCTTTTAGGAGGGACCGGGGAGCTGTTTTTT.

On this clone itself: Within the sample, other DNA sequences also encode this same CDR3. The gene calls are TRBV5-1 and TRBJ2-6; D is unresolved. Germline V gives CDR1 SGHRS, CDR2 YFSETQ. V was clipped by 1 base and J by 0 bases, with 5 bases between them. CDR3 length: 15 amino acids. CDR3: CASSLTDSGANVLTF. The CDR3 bases are TGCGCCAGCAGCTTGACCGACTCTGGGGCCAACGTCCTGACTTTC.

The chain is built from TRBV5-1 and TRBJ2-4; 7 bases fit TRBD1. This CDR3 spans 14 amino acids. After removal of 4 bases from V and 4 bases from J, the junction contained 5 bases not matched to a gene. Germline V gene sequence: CDR1 SGHRS, CDR2 YFSETQ. The CDR3 DNA reads TGCGCCAGCAGCCCGACAGGGATGAAAAACATTCAGTACTTC. Translation: CASSPTGMKNIQYF.